This T cell receptor beta chain was documented in a study of cytomegalovirus exposure and HLA in healthy donors. PCR involved 60 Vbeta and 13 Jbeta primers. Methods used by the authors: Later work found 65 million to 90 million unique TCR beta chains, with 9.5 million to 14 million shared. Assay used: immunoSEQ multiplex PCR; TCRdb lists only in-frame clones, some missing. V and J calls and clone size are those listed in that table; D and trimming were worked out from the DNA. Of around 140,000 clones in the sample, around 73% were seen once. The TCR sequence derives from a female donor in good health and CMV-seronegative. Specimen: PBMCs.

The CDR3 here is CASSVGRSDYEQYF. DNA of the CDR3: TGTGCCAGCAGCGTAGGCAGGTCCGACTACGAGCAGTACTTC. The J gene is TRBJ2-7, the V gene TRBV9; D unclear. Germline V gene lookup returns CDR1 SGDLS and CDR2 YYNGEE. The CDR3 spans 14 residues. Between the trimmed V and J ends, which lost 0 bases and 3 bases, there was a span of 10 bases.